The 16 T cell receptor beta chains listed next were all sequenced from one sample in a study of regulatory T cells in long-lasting Graves disease (dated by TCRdb to the early 2020s). The protocol used for the library was multiplex PCR. This sample was sequenced with an Illumina HiSeq 4000. To build TCR beta libraries, CDR3 regions were amplified by Arm-PCR using iRepertoire HTBI primers. The public reads were quality trimmed at Q25 with fastp and then assembled into clones with MiXCR by TCRdb, keeping productive beta chains. Rows matching on CDR3 protein sequence are summarized as one entry with the most common DNA and genes. Across this sample there are about 530,000 distinct CDR3 sequences, with 16% seen only once. Roughly 25% of the sample is taken by the ten largest. Sample time point, as interpreted from the label and publication: newly diagnosed GD, antithyroid drugs for less than 3 months. For both TCR sequencing and RNA sequencing, RNA was extracted from PBMCs in TRIzol.

These records were also assigned to another study, of T cells in Graves' hyperthyroidism and ophthalmopathy.

Specimen: peripheral blood mononuclear cells (PBMCs), collected at new diagnosis, from a patient treated with antithyroid drugs. The receptors originated from a middle-aged woman with Graves disease. Donor details come from another sample of the same person, matched by shared clones.

This clonotype was seen ten or more times. J is TRBJ1-2 and V is TRBV25-1, with D tentatively TRBD1 (5 bases). V was trimmed by 4 bases and J by 4 bases, leaving 16 bases between them. The V gene's germline CDR1 is MGHDK and CDR2 SYGVNS. The CDR3 consists of 15 residues. The CDR3 spells CASSGRGVGGYGYTF. CDR3 bases: TGTGCCAGCAGTGGCCGGGGGGTGGGCGGCTATGGCTACACCTTC.

The table lists this clonotype with many counts. The chain is built from TRBV28 and TRBJ2-3, with 9 positions matching TRBD2. Germline values: CDR1 MDHEN, CDR2 SYDVKM. The CDR3 totals 15 residues. The ends lost 6 bases at V and 6 bases at J; junction bases unmatched: 10. CDR3 amino acids: CASRRAGGQEDTQYF. In DNA form, the CDR3 reads TGTGCCAGCAGGCGCGCGGGGGGGCAAGAGGATACGCAGTATTTT.

Remarks on this clonotype: A much bigger clone sits one base away, suggesting this may be a read error. The chain has TRBV3-1 and TRBJ1-1; D remains unclear. The germline V gene encodes CDR1 LGHDT and CDR2 YNNKEL (reference sequence). Trimming cost V 0 bases and J 6 bases, with 8 bases left between them. CDR3 size: 13 residues. DNA of the CDR3: TGTGCCAGCAGCCAAGAGCGGTTGGCTGAAGCTTTCTTT. Protein product: CASSQERLAEAFF.

In this sample, this clonotype turned up many times. The V call is TRBV20-1, the J call TRBJ2-3; 13 bases fit TRBD2. V trimming: 2 bases; J trimming: 0 bases; junction bases outside the gene matches: 5. The CDR3 spans 17 residues. Looked up from germline, CDR1 is DFQATT and CDR2 is SNEGSKA (reference sequence). In DNA form, the CDR3 reads TGCAGTGCTAGACGGACTAGCGGGGGATCTAGCACAGATACGCAGTATTTT. Amino acids: CSARRTSGGSSTDTQYF.

The V and J genes are TRBV29-1 and TRBJ1-1; unclear D gene. Germline CDR1 reads SQVTM; CDR2 reads ANQGSEA. Trimming took 5 bases from V and 4 from J, leaving 14 bases between them. This CDR3 spans 13 amino acids. This chain's CDR3 is CSVSKGESTEAFF. CDR3 DNA: TGCAGCGTTTCGAAGGGCGAGAGCACTGAAGCTTTCTTT.

This clonotype appeared many times. The chain has TRBV6-1 and TRBJ1-2; D unresolved. CDR1 and CDR2 (germline): MNHNS, SASEGT. This CDR3 region has 16 residues. V was shortened by 7 bases and J by 7 bases, with 25 bases between the two germline ends. The CDR3 sequence: CASTESGGKGRAGYTF. The CDR3 DNA reads TGTGCCAGCACCGAAAGCGGAGGAAAAGGGAGGGCTGGCTACACCTTC.

This clonotype was recorded at least ten times. The chain joins TRBV12-3 or TRBV12-4 to TRBJ1-1; D ambiguous. V shed 1 base and J shed 5 bases, with 23 bases lying between them. CDR3 length equals 18 residues. CDR3 sequence reads: CASSLDRPLATEATEAFF. CDR3 DNA: TGTGCCAGCAGTTTAGATCGACCGCTGGCAACCGAGGCAACTGAAGCTTTCTTT.

This clonotype was counted many times. The rearrangement uses TRBV20-1 and TRBJ1-2; TRBD1 might be the D (5 bases). The CDR3 sequence is 14 residues long. The germline CDR1 and CDR2 sequences are DFQATT and SNEGSKA (reference sequence). The ends were cut back, 6 bases at V and 2 bases at J, with 16 bases in the middle. The CDR3 here is CSASGAALNYGYTF. The CDR3 DNA sequence: TGCAGTGCCTCCGGGGCAGCTTTAAACTATGGCTACACCTTC.

The CDR3 is CASSTRMTSVYNEQFF. CDR3 nucleotide sequence: TGTGCCAGCAGCACTCGGATGACTTCCGTATACAATGAGCAGTTCTTC. The chain couples TRBV7-9 to TRBJ2-1, with no clear D. The CDR3 is 16 amino acids. V lost 5 bases and J 4 bases, leaving 18 bases between the germline ends. Germline CDR1 and CDR2: SEHNR and FQNEAQ (reference sequence).

Ten or more counts support this clonotype. The rearrangement uses TRBV4-2 and TRBJ1-1, with a weak D call TRBD1 (6 bases). V was pared by 0 bases and J by 8 bases, with 10 bases between. The CDR3 has 13 residues. Germline V gene sequence: CDR1 LGHNA, CDR2 YNFKEQ. CDR3 in DNA: TGTGCCAGCAGCCAAGATCGGCAGGGGGAAGCTTTCTTT. It specifies CASSQDRQGEAFF.

The table lists this clonotype with many counts. The rearrangement uses TRBV20-1 and TRBJ2-3; TRBD2 matches 9 bases. The CDR3 spans 18 residues. Germline V gene lookup returns CDR1 DFQATT and CDR2 SNEGSKA (reference sequence). V shed 2 bases and J 1 base; nucleotides not matched to a gene: 13. The CDR3, as DNA: TGCAGTGCTAGATATTTGGCGGGGGGGATACCTGGCACAGATACGCAGTATTTT. This encodes CSARYLAGGIPGTDTQYF.

This clonotype was counted between two and nine times. CDR3 coding DNA: TGTGCCAGCAGCGTCACAGGGTTTGGCTACACCTTC. Translating it yields CASSVTGFGYTF. The genes are TRBV11-2 and TRBJ1-2; maybe TRBD1 (6 bases). The CDR3 length is 12 residues. CDR1 is SGHAT, CDR2 FQNNGV, per germline. The ends were cut back, 5 bases at V and 7 bases at J, with 11 bases in the middle.

The chain is built from TRBV10-3 and TRBJ1-6; 9 bases are shared with TRBD1. Germline-derived CDR1 and CDR2 are ENHRY and SYGVKD. The CDR3 sequence is 18 residues long. The V and J ends lost 0 bases and 7 bases, in that order; junction bases with no gene match: 10. CDR3 amino acids: CAISESTQGAVSNSPLHF. CDR3 bases: TGTGCCATCAGTGAGTCCACACAGGGGGCAGTGTCAAATTCACCCCTCCACTTT.

This clonotype was observed at least ten times. The V and J genes are TRBV5-1 and TRBJ2-1, with 8 positions matching TRBD1. This CDR3 contains 15 residues. Trimming at V came to 2 bases and at J to 5 bases, leaving 6 bases not matched to a gene. The germline CDR1 and CDR2 sequences are SGHRS and YFSETQ. The CDR3, as DNA: TGCGCCAGCAGCTTAACCGGACAGGGAAACAATGAGCAGTTCTTC. Translating gives CASSLTGQGNNEQFF.

V gene TRBV5-1 combines with J gene TRBJ2-7, with D uncertain. Per germline, CDR1 SGHRS and CDR2 YFSETQ. V lost 4 bases to trimming and J lost 2 bases, with 13 bases between them. The CDR3 contains 14 residues. CDR3 coding DNA: TGCGCCAGCAGCACTAACTTATTCCCCTACGAGCAGTACTTC. Protein: CASSTNLFPYEQYF.

This clonotype was seen many times. The chain uses TRBV12-3 or TRBV12-4 and TRBJ1-1; D perhaps matches TRBD1 (6 bases). Trimming cost V 3 bases and J 10 bases, with 15 bases left between them. The CDR3 length is 13 residues. This chain's CDR3 is CASSFGGRVGAFF. CDR3 nucleotide sequence: TGTGCCAGCAGTTTTGGGGGCAGGGTTGGAGCTTTCTTT.